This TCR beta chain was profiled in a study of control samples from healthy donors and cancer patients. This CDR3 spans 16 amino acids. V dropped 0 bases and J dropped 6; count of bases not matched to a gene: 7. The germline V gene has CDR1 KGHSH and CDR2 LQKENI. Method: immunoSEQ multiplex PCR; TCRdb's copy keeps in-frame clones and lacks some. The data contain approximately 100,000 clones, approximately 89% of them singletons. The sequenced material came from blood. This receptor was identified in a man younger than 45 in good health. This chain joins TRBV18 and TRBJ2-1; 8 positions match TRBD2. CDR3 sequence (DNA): TGTGCCAGCTCACCACCCCGGGGGGGGAACGGCAATGAGCAGTTCTTC. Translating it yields CASSPPRGGNGNEQFF.